This TCR beta chain was recorded in a study of early T cells in non-severe SARS-CoV-2 infection. TCRdb reprocessed the 5' RACE reads via MiXCR and lists one record per CDR3 protein. The sample contains some 91,000 distinct CDR3 sequences, about 10% of which appear only once. This clonotype was detected ten times or more. The sample here was whole blood, taken at baseline. The receptor's source is an adult who was a healthcare worker with PCR-confirmed SARS-CoV-2 infection or an uninfected control (not recorded which).

The CDR3 nucleotides read TGTGCCAGTAGGACGGGAGGGAAGGAGCAGTTCTTC. It encodes CASRTGGKEQFF. V usage is TRBV19 and J usage is TRBJ2-1; the match to TRBD2 covers 8 bases. Losses at the gene ends were 6 bases for V and 10 bases for J; bases not matched to a gene: 5. This CDR3 is 12 amino acids long. Germline values: CDR1 LNHDA, CDR2 SQIVND (reference sequence).